This TCR beta chain was found in a study of CD8+ T cells in alopecia areata. Germline CDR1 reads SGHRS; CDR2 reads YFSETQ. The CDR3 has 11 residues. Deletions cut 2 bases from V and 9 bases from J, with 8 bases between. RNA was isolated and reverse transcribed to cDNA, the sequencing template. Libraries were prepared by immunoSEQ multiplex PCR; TCRdb keeps only in-frame clonotypes and omits some of them. The sample shows 100,000 to 130,000 clones, 59% of them seen only once. Sequencing used CD8+ T cells sorted from blood. J is TRBJ1-1 and V is TRBV5-1, with D maybe TRBD1 (5 bases). The sequence derives from a human donor in good health. CDR3 protein: CASSFGGKAFF. As DNA, the CDR3 is TGCGCCAGCAGCTTTGGGGGTAAAGCTTTCTTT.